This entry lists 2 T cell receptor beta chains sequenced from one sample in a study of blood T cell repertoires in COVID-19. TCRdb's copy holds only in-frame clones and misses some; the assay was immunoSEQ multiplex PCR. The sample lists roughly 280,000 clones, around 87% occurring once. The sample taken for sequencing was peripheral blood. The source is a woman in her sixties with COVID-19, enrolled during active disease.

The V gene is TRBV14, the J gene TRBJ1-1, with D uncertain. Trimming took 0 bases from V and 5 from J, leaving 13 bases between them. The V gene's germline CDR1 is SGHDN and CDR2 FVKESK. CDR3 size: 15 residues. The CDR3 region has the DNA TGTGCCAGCAGCCAAGAAAGCATCTTGAGTACTGAAGCTTTCTTT. Amino acid sequence: CASSQESILSTEAFF.

The chain recombines TRBV24-1 with TRBJ2-1; D is uncertain. Germline CDR1 reads KGHDR; CDR2 reads SFDVKD. The length of the CDR3 is 13 residues. The V and J ends lost 6 bases and 6 bases respectively, with 11 bases between them. In DNA, the CDR3 is TGTGCCACCAGTATGCGGTCTCGCAATGAGCAGTTCTTC. Encoded protein: CATSMRSRNEQFF.